The rows below give T cell receptor beta chains drawn from one sample of a study of shared clonotypes between healthy human individuals. Generated by immunoSEQ multiplex PCR, the TCRdb table keeps only in-frame clones and is missing some. The sample carries roughly 2.4 million clones, 90% to 97% recorded once. The sample consisted of naive CD4+ T cells sorted from blood. Receptor source: a man between 18 and 35 years old in good health. CDR3s include the opening cysteine and the closing phenylalanine or tryptophan. The D gene is left open where the match is weak. Rows may omit the clone size; those that give it use once, few, many or a size class.

cdr3_aa | cdr3_nt | clone_size | j_call | d_call | v_call
CASRHPSSNSPLHF | TGTGCCAGTAGGCATCCATCGAGTAATTCACCCCTCCACTTT | . | TRBJ1-6 | . | TRBV19
CASSYSLWQGTDTQYF | TGTGCCAGCAGTTACTCGTTGTGGCAGGGGACAGATACGCAGTATTTT | . | TRBJ2-3 | . | TRBV6-5
CASSETQDASANYGYTF | TGTGCCAGCAGTGAAACGCAGGATGCCTCAGCTAACTATGGCTACACCTTC | . | TRBJ1-2 | . | TRBV25-1
CASSSKPGQGAVGYGYTF | TGTGCCAGCAGTTCAAAACCGGGACAGGGGGCGGTCGGCTATGGCTACACCTTC | . | TRBJ1-2 | TRBD1 | TRBV7-8
CASSAFSGGDNEQFF | TGTGCCAGCAGCGCATTTAGCGGGGGGGACAATGAGCAGTTCTTC | . | TRBJ2-1 | TRBD2 | TRBV9
CASSDPGTSYEQYF | TGCGCCAGCAGTGACCCAGGGACCTCCTACGAGCAGTACTTC | . | TRBJ2-7 | . | TRBV10-1
CASSYTGRSGNTIYF | TGTGCCAGCAGCTATACAGGCCGCTCTGGAAACACCATATATTTT | . | TRBJ1-3 | . | TRBV5-4
CASSQVLQETQYF | TGCGCCAGCAGCCAAGTTCTGCAAGAGACCCAGTACTTC | . | TRBJ2-5 | . | TRBV4-1
CAIRDRDRVGTEAFF | TGTGCCATCAGGGACAGGGACAGGGTGGGCACTGAAGCTTTCTTT | . | TRBJ1-1 | TRBD1 | TRBV10-3
CASSVGLAGVEGTDTQYF | TGCGCCAGCAGTGTGGGACTAGCGGGAGTCGAGGGCACAGATACGCAGTATTTT | . | TRBJ2-3 | TRBD2 | TRBV10-2
CASSQGAGTGTYEQYF | TGCGCCAGCAGCCAAGGGGCCGGGACAGGGACCTACGAGCAGTACTTC | . | TRBJ2-7 | TRBD1 | TRBV4-1
CASSEGQDYGYTF | TGTGCCAGCTCAGAGGGACAGGACTATGGCTACACCTTC | . | TRBJ1-2 | TRBD1 | TRBV18
CASSLVQGSNQPQHF | TGTGCCAGCAGCTTAGTGCAGGGGAGCAATCAGCCCCAGCATTTT | once | TRBJ1-5 | . | TRBV7-6
CATNQGANYGYTF | TGTGCCACTAACCAGGGGGCTAACTATGGCTACACCTTC | . | TRBJ1-2 | TRBD1 | TRBV6-5
CASSEGTVNSPLHF | TGTGCCAGCAGTGAAGGGACAGTAAATTCACCCCTCCACTTT | . | TRBJ1-6 | TRBD1 | TRBV6-4
CSVGQGARGYTF | TGCAGCGTTGGACAGGGGGCGCGGGGCTACACCTTC | . | TRBJ1-2 | TRBD1 | TRBV29-1
CASSSRDRDYEQYF | TGTGCCAGCAGCTCCCGGGACAGGGACTACGAGCAGTACTTC | . | TRBJ2-7 | TRBD1 | TRBV7-9
CASSLGGTGHTDTQYF | TGTGCCAGCAGCTTAGGTGGGACAGGACACACAGATACGCAGTATTTT | . | TRBJ2-3 | TRBD1 | TRBV11-2
CASSLPTSGRGDTQYF | TGTGCCAGCAGCTTGCCAACTAGCGGGAGAGGGGATACGCAGTATTTT | . | TRBJ2-3 | TRBD2 | TRBV5-4
CASSPTGGSYEQYF | TGTGCCAGCTCACCAACAGGGGGATCCTACGAGCAGTACTTC | . | TRBJ2-7 | TRBD1 | TRBV18
CASSQGGRGDTQYF | TGTGCCAGCAGCCAGGGGGGCCGGGGAGATACGCAGTATTTT | . | TRBJ2-3 | . | TRBV5-4
CASSLTAAERNEKLFF | TGTGCCAGCAGCTTAACAGCGGCAGAAAGAAATGAAAAACTGTTTTTT | . | TRBJ1-4 | . | TRBV7-9
CASSVTSGGAQTQYF | TGTGCCAGCAGTGTGACTAGCGGGGGGGCTCAGACCCAGTACTTC | . | TRBJ2-5 | TRBD2 | TRBV27
CASSSRTEPGYEQYF | TGTGCCAGCAGCAGCAGGACGGAGCCCGGCTACGAGCAGTACTTC | . | TRBJ2-7 | . | TRBV11-2